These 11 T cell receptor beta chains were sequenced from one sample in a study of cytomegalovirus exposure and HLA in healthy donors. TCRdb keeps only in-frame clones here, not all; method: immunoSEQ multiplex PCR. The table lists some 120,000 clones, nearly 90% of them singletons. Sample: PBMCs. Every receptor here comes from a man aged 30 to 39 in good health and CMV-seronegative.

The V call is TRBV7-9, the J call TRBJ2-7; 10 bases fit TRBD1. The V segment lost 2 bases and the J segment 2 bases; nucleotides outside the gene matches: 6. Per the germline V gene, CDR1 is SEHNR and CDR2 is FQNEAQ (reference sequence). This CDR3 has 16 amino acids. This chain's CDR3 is CASSLTPGTGAYEQYF. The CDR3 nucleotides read TGTGCCAGCAGCTTAACCCCCGGGACAGGGGCCTACGAGCAGTACTTC. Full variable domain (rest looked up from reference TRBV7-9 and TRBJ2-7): DTGVSQNPRHKITKRGQNVTFRCDPISEHNRLYWYRQTLGQGPEFLTYFQNEAQLEKSRLLSDRFSAERPKGSFSTLEIQRTEQGDSAMYLCASSLTPGTGAYEQYFGPGTRLTVT.

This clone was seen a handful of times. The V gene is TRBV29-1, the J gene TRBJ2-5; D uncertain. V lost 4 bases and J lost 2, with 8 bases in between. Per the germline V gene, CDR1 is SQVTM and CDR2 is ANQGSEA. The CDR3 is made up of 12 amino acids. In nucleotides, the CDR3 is TGCAGCGTTGTTTGGCAGCAAGAGACCCAGTACTTC. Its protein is CSVVWQQETQYF.

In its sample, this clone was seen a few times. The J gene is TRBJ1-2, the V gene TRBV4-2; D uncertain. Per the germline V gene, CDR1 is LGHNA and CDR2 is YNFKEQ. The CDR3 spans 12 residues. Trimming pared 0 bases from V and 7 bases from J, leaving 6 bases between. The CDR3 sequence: CASSQDRFGYTF. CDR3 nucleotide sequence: TGTGCCAGCAGCCAAGACAGGTTTGGCTACACCTTC.

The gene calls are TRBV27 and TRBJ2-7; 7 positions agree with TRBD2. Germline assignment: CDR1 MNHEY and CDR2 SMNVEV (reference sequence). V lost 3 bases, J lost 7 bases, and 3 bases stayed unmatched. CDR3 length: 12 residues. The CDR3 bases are TGTGCCAGCAGTTTCCCCGGGGGGGAGCAGTACTTC. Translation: CASSFPGGEQYF.

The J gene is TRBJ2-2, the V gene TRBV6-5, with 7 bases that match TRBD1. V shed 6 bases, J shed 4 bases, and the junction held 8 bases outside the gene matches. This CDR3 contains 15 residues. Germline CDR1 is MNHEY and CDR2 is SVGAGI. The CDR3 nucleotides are TGTGCCAGCAGCTGGGACAGTCGCGGCACCGGGGAGCTGTTTTTT. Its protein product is CASSWDSRGTGELFF.

The CDR3 DNA is TGTGCCAGCTCACCAGTGAGGGACAGGGATCGACTAGCCAAAAACATTCAGTACTTC. It translates to CASSPVRDRDRLAKNIQYF. The chain employs TRBV18 and TRBJ2-4; 9 bases match TRBD1. Germline values: CDR1 KGHSH, CDR2 LQKENI. Trimming removed 2 bases from V and 0 bases from J; junction bases left unmatched: 11. CDR3 size: 19 residues.

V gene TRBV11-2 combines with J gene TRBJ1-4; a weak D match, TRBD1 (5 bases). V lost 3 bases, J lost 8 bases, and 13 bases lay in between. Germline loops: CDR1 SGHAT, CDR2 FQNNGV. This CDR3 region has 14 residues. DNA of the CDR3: TGTGCCAGCAGCTTTACTCGACAGTCAGAAAAACTGTTTTTT. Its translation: CASSFTRQSEKLFF.

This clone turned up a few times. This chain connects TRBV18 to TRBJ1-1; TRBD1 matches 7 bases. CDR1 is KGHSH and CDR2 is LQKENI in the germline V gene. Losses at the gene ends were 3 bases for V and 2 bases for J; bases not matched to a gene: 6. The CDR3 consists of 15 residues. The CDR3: CASSPSTGQNTEAFF. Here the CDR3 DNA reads TGTGCCAGCTCACCGTCGACAGGGCAAAACACTGAAGCTTTCTTT.

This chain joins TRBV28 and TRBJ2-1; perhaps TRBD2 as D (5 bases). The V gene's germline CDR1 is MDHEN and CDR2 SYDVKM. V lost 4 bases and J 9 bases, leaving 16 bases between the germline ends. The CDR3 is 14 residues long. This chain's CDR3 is CASSSSGLYGEQFF. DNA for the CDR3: TGTGCCAGCAGTTCTTCAGGACTTTACGGTGAGCAGTTCTTC.

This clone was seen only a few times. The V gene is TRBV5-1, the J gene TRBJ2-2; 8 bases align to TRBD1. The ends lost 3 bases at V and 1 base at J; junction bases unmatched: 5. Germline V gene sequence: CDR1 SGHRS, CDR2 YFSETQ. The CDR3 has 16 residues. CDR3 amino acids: CASSSSGGLNTGELFF. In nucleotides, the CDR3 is TGCGCCAGCAGCTCGTCAGGGGGCTTGAACACCGGGGAGCTGTTTTTT.

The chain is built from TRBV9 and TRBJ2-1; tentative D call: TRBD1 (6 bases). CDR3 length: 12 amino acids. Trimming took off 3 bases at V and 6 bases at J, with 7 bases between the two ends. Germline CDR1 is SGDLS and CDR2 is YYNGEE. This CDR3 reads CASSAQGNEQFF. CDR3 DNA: TGTGCCAGCAGCGCACAGGGCAATGAGCAGTTCTTC. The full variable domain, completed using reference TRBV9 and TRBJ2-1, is DSGVTQTPKHLITATGQRVTLRCSPRSGDLSVYWYQQSLDQGLQFLIQYYNGEERAKGNILERFSAQQFPDLHSELNLSSLELGDSALYFCASSAQGNEQFFGPGTRLTVL.